This TCR beta chain was documented in a study of blood T cell repertoires in COVID-19. Study context: The study drew acute and convalescent COVID-19 samples from the United States, Italy and Spain. In each case, the material was cDNA or gDNA derived from T cells, B-cell-depleted T cells, or PBMCs.

Per the original methods: Reference gene primer amplification gave estimated nucleated cell counts. Sequenced by immunoSEQ multiplex PCR; TCRdb stores in-frame clones only, minus some. V, J and clone size were drawn from that table, and D and trimming were deduced from the DNA. This sample carries some 400,000 clones, approximately 77% of them seen once, and the ten largest clones take about 1.2%. The CDR3 runs to 15 residues. The J segment lost 9 bases and the V segment lost 4 bases, leaving 13 bases of the junction unmatched. CDR1 is SGHTS, CDR2 YDEGEE, per germline. Material: peripheral blood. J is TRBJ1-5 and V is TRBV5-8; 7 bases map to TRBD1. The source is a human donor with acute or convalescent COVID-19. The donor label of this sample is uncertain. The CDR3 sequence is CASSPERAGGRPQHF. The DNA of the CDR3 is TGTGCCAGCAGCCCGGAAAGGGCAGGGGGTAGGCCCCAGCATTTT.